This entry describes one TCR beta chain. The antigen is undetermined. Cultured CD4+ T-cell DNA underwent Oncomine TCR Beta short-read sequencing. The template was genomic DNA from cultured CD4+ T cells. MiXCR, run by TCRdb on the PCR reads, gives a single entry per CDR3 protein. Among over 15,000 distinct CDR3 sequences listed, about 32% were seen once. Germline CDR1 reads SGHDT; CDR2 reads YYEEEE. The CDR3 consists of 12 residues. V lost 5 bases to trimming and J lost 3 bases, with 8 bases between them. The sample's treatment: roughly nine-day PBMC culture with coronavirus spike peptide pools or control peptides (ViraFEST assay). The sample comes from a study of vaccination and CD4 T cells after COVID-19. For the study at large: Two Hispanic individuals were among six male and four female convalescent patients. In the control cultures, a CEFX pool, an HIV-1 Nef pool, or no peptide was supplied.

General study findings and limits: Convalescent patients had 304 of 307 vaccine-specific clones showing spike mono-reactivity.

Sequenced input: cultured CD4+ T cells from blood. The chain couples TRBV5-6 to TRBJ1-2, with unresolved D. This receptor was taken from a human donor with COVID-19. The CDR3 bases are TGTGCCAGCAGGAAAGTGGACTATGGCTACACCTTC. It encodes CASRKVDYGYTF. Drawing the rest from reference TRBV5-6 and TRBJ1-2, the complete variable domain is DAGVTQSPTHLIKTRGQQVTLRCSPKSGHDTVSWYQQALGQGPQFIFQYYEEEERQRGNFPDRFSGHQFPNYSSELNVNALLLGDSALYLCASRKVDYGYTFGSGTRLTVV.